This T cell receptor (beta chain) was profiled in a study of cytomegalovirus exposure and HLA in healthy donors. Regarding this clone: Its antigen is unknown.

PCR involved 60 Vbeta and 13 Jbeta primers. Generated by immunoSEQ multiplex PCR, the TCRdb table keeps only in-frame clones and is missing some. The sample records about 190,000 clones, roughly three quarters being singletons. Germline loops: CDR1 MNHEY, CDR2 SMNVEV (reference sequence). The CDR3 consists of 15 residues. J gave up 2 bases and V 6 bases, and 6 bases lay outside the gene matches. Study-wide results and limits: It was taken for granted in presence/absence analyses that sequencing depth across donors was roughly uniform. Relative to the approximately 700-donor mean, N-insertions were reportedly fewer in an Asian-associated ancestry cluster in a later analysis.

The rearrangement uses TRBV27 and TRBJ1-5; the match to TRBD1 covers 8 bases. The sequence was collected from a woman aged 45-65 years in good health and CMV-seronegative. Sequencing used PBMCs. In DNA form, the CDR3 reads TGTGCCAGCAGCCGTGACAGGGGTGGCAATCAGCCCCAGCATTTT. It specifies CASSRDRGGNQPQHF.